The 20 T cell receptor beta chains below all came from one sample that was sequenced in a study of cytotoxic CD8 clonotypes in ibrutinib-treated CLL. TCRdb's table, derived via immunoSEQ multiplex PCR, lists solely in-frame clones and lacks some. This table holds around 310,000 clones, about 80% found once. Sample: PBMCs, taken before ibrutinib treatment. These receptors were collected from a human donor with chronic lymphocytic leukemia.

The chain has TRBV27 and TRBJ2-7, with 7 bases identical to TRBD2. The CDR3 is 13 residues long. J gave up 3 bases and V 6 bases, and 5 bases lay outside the gene matches. Per germline, CDR1 MNHEY and CDR2 SMNVEV (reference sequence). This CDR3 is CASRSSGLYEQYF. The CDR3 nucleotides read TGTGCCAGCAGAAGTAGCGGGCTCTACGAGCAGTACTTC.

The chain links TRBV6-1 to TRBJ1-1; TRBD1 might be the D (6 bases). Between the trimmed V and J ends, which lost 2 bases and 5 bases, there was a span of 15 bases. The CDR3 extends over 15 amino acids. CDR1 MNHNS and CDR2 SASEGT come from the germline V gene. This CDR3 is CASSEWVQGRTEAFF. The CDR3 coding sequence is TGTGCCAGCAGTGAATGGGTACAGGGACGAACTGAAGCTTTCTTT.

V usage is TRBV11-2 and J usage is TRBJ2-1, with a tentative D call TRBD1 (5 bases). This CDR3 region has 15 residues. The germline gives CDR1 SGHAT, CDR2 FQNNGV. With 1 base removed from V and 6 bases from J, the gap between germline ends came to 13 bases. CDR3 region: CASSLGGAWINEQFF. The DNA for the CDR3 is TGTGCCAGCAGCTTAGGGGGCGCCTGGATCAATGAGCAGTTCTTC.

About this clone: Other nucleotide sequences from this sample produce the same CDR3. This chain joins TRBV5-4 and TRBJ1-5; tentatively, D is TRBD1 (5 bases). The V gene's germline CDR1 is SGHNT and CDR2 YYREEE (reference sequence). The V gene lost 0 bases and the J gene lost 1 base, with 5 bases spanning the gap. The CDR3 has 14 amino acids. Here the CDR3 DNA reads TGTGCCAGCAGCTTGGGGGGCAGCAATCAGCCCCAGCATTTT. Translated, it gives CASSLGGSNQPQHF. The whole variable domain, filled in from reference TRBV5-4 and TRBJ1-5, reads ETGVTQSPTHLIKTRGQQVTLRCSSQSGHNTVSWYQQALGQGPQFIFQYYREEENGRGNFPPRFSGLQFPNYSSELNVNALELDDSALYLCASSLGGSNQPQHFGDGTRLSIL.

The J gene is TRBJ1-4, the V gene TRBV5-1, with 8 bases matching TRBD1. The CDR3 has 15 residues. The V segment lost 2 bases and the J segment 6 bases; nucleotides outside the gene matches: 6. Germline CDR1 and CDR2: SGHRS and YFSETQ. The CDR3 sequence is CASSLQTGEDEKLFF. In nucleotides, the CDR3 is TGCGCCAGCAGCTTACAGACAGGGGAGGATGAAAAACTGTTTTTT.

The chain combines TRBV4-3 with TRBJ1-1; no reliable D call. Between the trimmed V and J ends, which lost 2 bases and 2 bases, there was a span of 6 bases. Germline V gives CDR1 LGHNA, CDR2 YSLEER. This CDR3 is 13 amino acids long. Here the CDR3 reads CASSQLTNTEAFF. The CDR3 region has the DNA TGCGCCAGCAGCCAACTCACCAACACTGAAGCTTTCTTT.

The chain joins TRBV5-4 to TRBJ1-2; D unclear. The CDR3 has 13 residues. Germline values: CDR1 SGHNT, CDR2 YYREEE (reference sequence). With 0 bases removed from V and 3 bases from J, the gap between germline ends came to 6 bases. CDR3 in DNA: TGTGCCAGCAGCTTGGATGGATACTATGGCTACACCTTC. Encoded protein: CASSLDGYYGYTF.

The chain carries TRBV30 and TRBJ2-7; D uncertain. CDR3 size: 13 residues. V dropped 2 bases and J dropped 1 base, with 9 bases sitting between them. In germline, CDR1 is GTSNPN, CDR2 SVGIG (reference sequence). The CDR3 loop reads CAWSNRVSYEQYF. DNA for the CDR3: TGTGCCTGGAGTAACAGAGTTTCCTACGAGCAGTACTTC.

The chain employs TRBV19 and TRBJ2-1, with D possibly being TRBD2 (6 bases). The CDR3 has 15 amino acids. The germline V and J ends were trimmed by 7 bases and 6 bases, with 19 bases remaining between them. Germline V gene data show CDR1 as LNHDA and CDR2 as SQIVND (reference sequence). The CDR3 coding sequence is TGTGCCAGTATCGAACCGGGAGCCCCACCCAATGAGCAGTTCTTC. Its protein product is CASIEPGAPPNEQFF.

The V and J genes are TRBV5-1 and TRBJ2-2; 7 bases are a match to TRBD2. The CDR3 is made up of 14 amino acids. Germline V gives CDR1 SGHRS, CDR2 YFSETQ. V shed 2 bases and J 3 bases; nucleotides not matched to a gene: 1. The CDR3 sequence is CASSFSGDTGELFF. The CDR3, as DNA: TGCGCCAGCAGCTTCAGCGGGGACACCGGGGAGCTGTTTTTT.

V gene TRBV5-1 combines with J gene TRBJ2-1; 8 bases fit TRBD2. CDR3 length: 15 residues. The V gene end was trimmed by 6 bases and the J gene end by 4 bases; junction bases not matched to a gene: 9. The germline CDR1 and CDR2 sequences are SGHRS and YFSETQ. CDR3 protein: CASTRGGASYNEQFF. CDR3 nucleotide sequence: TGCGCCAGCACCCGGGGGGGAGCTTCTTACAATGAGCAGTTCTTC.

CDR3 DNA sequence: TGTGCCACCAGCAACTTCTTGGGTTCCGAGCAGTACTTC. Translated: CATSNFLGSEQYF. The V call is TRBV15, the J call TRBJ2-7; D is unclear. There are 13 residues in the CDR3. The germline gives CDR1 LNHNV, CDR2 YYDKDF (reference sequence). The V gene lost 4 bases and the J gene lost 6 bases, with 13 bases spanning the gap. Supplemented by reference TRBV15 and TRBJ2-7, the full variable domain reads DAMVIQNPRYQVTQFGKPVTLSCSQTLNHNVMYWYQQKSSQAPKLLFHYYDKDFNNEADTPDNFQSRRPNTSFCFLDIRSPGLGDTAMYLCATSNFLGSEQYFGPGTRLTVT.

The J gene is TRBJ2-1, the V gene TRBV9, with TRBD2 matching over 7 bases. J was trimmed by 4 bases and V by 9 bases; bases with no gene match: 10. Germline V gene lookup returns CDR1 SGDLS and CDR2 YYNGEE. The CDR3 consists of 14 residues. The CDR3, as DNA: TGTGCCACCGGCATGGCGGGAGATTACAATGAGCAGTTCTTC. Translating gives CATGMAGDYNEQFF.

The chain recombines TRBV5-1 with TRBJ1-1; a weak D match, TRBD1 (5 bases). The germline CDR1 and CDR2 sequences are SGHRS and YFSETQ. V dropped 4 bases and J dropped 1 base, with 14 bases sitting between them. This CDR3 is 15 amino acids long. CDR3 sequence: CASSRQTDRNTEAFF. The CDR3 nucleotides read TGCGCCAGCAGCCGCCAAACCGACAGGAACACTGAAGCTTTCTTT.

The CDR3 DNA reads TGTGCCAGCAGTTCCGGGGGAAGCTACAATGAGCAGTTCTTC. It specifies CASSSGGSYNEQFF. This chain connects TRBV27 to TRBJ2-1; TRBD2 is a possible D gene (6 bases). Germline-derived CDR1 and CDR2 are MNHEY and SMNVEV (reference sequence). Trimming took 4 bases from V and 3 from J, leaving 10 bases between them. The CDR3 has 14 residues.

The chain combines TRBV6-1 with TRBJ2-3, with D unclear. CDR3 size: 14 residues. With 8 bases removed from V and 6 bases from J, the gap between germline ends came to 18 bases. Germline V gene data show CDR1 as MNHNS and CDR2 as SASEGT. The CDR3 DNA reads as TGTGCCAGCTGTGTGTTGATCCCCGTTGATACGCAGTATTTT. This sequence encodes CASCVLIPVDTQYF.

V gene TRBV19 combines with J gene TRBJ2-1; D uncertain. The ends were cut back, 7 bases at V and 5 bases at J, with 24 bases in the middle. Germline V gives CDR1 LNHDA, CDR2 SQIVND (reference sequence). The CDR3 is 17 amino acids. The CDR3 nucleotides read TGTGCCAGTATCGCCCGCTCTATGGACCCCTTCCACAATGAGCAGTTCTTC. It specifies CASIARSMDPFHNEQFF.

This chain links TRBV11-3 with TRBJ2-1, with D perhaps TRBD1 (6 bases). The CDR3 runs 16 residues. Trimming stripped 5 bases from V and 4 bases from J, with 18 bases between. The germline gives CDR1 SGHNT, CDR2 YENEEA. This CDR3 is CASSPGLAGVYNEQFF. CDR3 DNA sequence: TGTGCCAGCAGCCCCGGTTTAGCAGGGGTTTACAATGAGCAGTTCTTC.

This clone was seen only a few times. The V gene is TRBV10-3, the J gene TRBJ1-1, with D perhaps TRBD1 (5 bases). The CDR3 has 13 residues. The V gene lost 4 bases and the J gene lost 0 bases, with 6 bases spanning the gap. Germline V gene lookup returns CDR1 ENHRY and CDR2 SYGVKD. The CDR3 loop reads CAISVDMNTEAFF. The CDR3 DNA is TGTGCCATCAGTGTGGACATGAACACTGAAGCTTTCTTT.

The chain uses TRBV21-1 and TRBJ2-7; no DNA check was done on the table's D call, TRBD1. TRBV21-1 is termed a pseudogene. The CDR3 spans 16 residues. The CDR3 spells CASSKAFGTEDFAQYF. The CDR3 DNA follows: TGTGCCAGCAGCAAGGCGTTTGGGACAGAGGACTTCGCGCAGTACTTC.